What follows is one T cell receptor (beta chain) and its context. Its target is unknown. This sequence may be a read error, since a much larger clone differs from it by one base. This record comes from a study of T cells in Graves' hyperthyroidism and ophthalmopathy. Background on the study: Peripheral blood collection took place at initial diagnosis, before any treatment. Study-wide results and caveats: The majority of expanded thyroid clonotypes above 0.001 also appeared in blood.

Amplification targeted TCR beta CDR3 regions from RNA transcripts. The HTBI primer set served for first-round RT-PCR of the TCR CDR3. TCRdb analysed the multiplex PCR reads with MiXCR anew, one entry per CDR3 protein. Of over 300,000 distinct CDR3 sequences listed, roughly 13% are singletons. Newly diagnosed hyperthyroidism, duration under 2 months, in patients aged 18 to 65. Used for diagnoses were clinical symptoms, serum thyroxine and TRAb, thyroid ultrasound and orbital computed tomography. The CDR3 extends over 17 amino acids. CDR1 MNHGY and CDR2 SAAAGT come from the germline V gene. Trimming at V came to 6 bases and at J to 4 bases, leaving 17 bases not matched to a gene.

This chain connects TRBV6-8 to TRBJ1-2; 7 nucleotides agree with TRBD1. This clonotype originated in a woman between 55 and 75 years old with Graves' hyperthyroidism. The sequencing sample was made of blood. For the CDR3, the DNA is TGTGCCAGCAGCCGTGACAGGGAACCGGGAGCACTCTATGGCTACACCTTC. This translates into CASSRDREPGALYGYTF.